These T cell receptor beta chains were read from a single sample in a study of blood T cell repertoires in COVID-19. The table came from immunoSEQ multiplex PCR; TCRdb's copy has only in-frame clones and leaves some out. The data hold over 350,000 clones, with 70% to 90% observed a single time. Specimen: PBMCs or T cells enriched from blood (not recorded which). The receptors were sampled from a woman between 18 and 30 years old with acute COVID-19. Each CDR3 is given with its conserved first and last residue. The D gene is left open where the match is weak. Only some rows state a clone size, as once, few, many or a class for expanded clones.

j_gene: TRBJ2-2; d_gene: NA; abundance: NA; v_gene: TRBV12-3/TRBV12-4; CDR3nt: TGTGCCAGCAAACGGGGTTCCGGGGAGCTGTTTTTT; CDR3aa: CASKRGSGELFF
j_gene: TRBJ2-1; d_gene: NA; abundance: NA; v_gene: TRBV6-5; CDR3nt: TGTGCCAGCAGTCACAGGGCTTCTACCTACAATGAGCAGTTCTTC; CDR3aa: CASSHRASTYNEQFF
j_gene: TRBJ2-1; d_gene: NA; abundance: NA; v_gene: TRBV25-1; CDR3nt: TGTGCCAGCAGTGAATATCGGCCGCTAGGGCAGGCGGGTGAGCAGTTCTTC; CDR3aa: CASSEYRPLGQAGEQFF
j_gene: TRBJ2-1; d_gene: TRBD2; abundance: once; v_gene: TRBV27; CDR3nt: TGTGCCAGCAGTCCGCAACTAGCGGGGGGGAGGAATGAGCAGTTCTTC; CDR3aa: CASSPQLAGGRNEQFF
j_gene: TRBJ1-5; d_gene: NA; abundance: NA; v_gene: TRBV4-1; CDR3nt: TGCGCCAGCAGCCAAGAGGCACAGGGTAGGAATCAGCCCCAGCATTTT; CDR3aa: CASSQEAQGRNQPQHF
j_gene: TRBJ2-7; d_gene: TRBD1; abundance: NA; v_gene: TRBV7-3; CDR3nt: TGTGCCAGCAGCATAAATACAGGGGGCGAGCAGTACTTC; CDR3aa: CASSINTGGEQYF
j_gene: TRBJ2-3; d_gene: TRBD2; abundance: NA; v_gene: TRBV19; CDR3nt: TGTGCCAGTAGCCGACTAGCGAGCACAGATACGCAGTATTTT; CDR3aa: CASSRLASTDTQYF
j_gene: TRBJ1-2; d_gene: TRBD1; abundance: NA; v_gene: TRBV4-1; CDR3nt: TGCGCCAGCAGCCTAGACAGGGGGCAAAACTATGGCTACACCTTC; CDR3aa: CASSLDRGQNYGYTF
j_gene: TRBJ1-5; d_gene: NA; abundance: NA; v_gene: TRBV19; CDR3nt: TGTGCCAGTAGTCAGACAGATAGCAATCAGCCCCAGCATTTT; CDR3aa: CASSQTDSNQPQHF
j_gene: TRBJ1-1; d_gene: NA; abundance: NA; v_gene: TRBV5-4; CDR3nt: TGTGCCAGCAGCCTAAATACCTTCGAGGCTTTCTTT; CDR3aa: CASSLNTFEAFF
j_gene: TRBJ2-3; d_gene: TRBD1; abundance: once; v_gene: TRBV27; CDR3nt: TGTGCCAGCAGTGCCTCGACAGGGGGCCCTAGATATCTTCGGTATTTT; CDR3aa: CASSASTGGPRYLRYF
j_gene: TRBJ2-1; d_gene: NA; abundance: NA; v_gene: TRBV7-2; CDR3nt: TGTGCCAGCAGCTTTAGGGACTCTAGGGTTGAGCAGTTCTTC; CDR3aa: CASSFRDSRVEQFF
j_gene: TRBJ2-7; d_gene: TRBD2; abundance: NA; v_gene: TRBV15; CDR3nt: TGTGCCACCAGCAGAGATCGCGGGAGGGGTTACGAGCAGTACTTC; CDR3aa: CATSRDRGRGYEQYF
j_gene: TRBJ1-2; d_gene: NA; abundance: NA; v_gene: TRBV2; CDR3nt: TGTGCCAAGGAGCAGAATGGCTACACCTTC; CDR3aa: CAKEQNGYTF
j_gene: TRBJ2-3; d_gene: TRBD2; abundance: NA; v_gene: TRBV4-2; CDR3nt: TGTGCCAGCAGCCAGGGGACCGGACTAGCGGGAGACACAGATACGCAGTATTTT; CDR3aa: CASSQGTGLAGDTDTQYF
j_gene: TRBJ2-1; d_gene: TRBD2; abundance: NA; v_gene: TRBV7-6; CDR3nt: TGTGCCAGCAGCTCATGGACTAGCGGGGGGGATGAGCAGTTCTTC; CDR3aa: CASSSWTSGGDEQFF
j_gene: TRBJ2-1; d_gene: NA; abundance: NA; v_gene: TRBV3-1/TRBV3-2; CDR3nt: TGTGCCAGCAGTCGAGCGGGCGGGTCGTACAATGAGCAGTTCTTC; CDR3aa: CASSRAGGSYNEQFF
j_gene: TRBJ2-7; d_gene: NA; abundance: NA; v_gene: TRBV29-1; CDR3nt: TGCAGCGTGGCTAATACCGGGAGAAGGGGCGAGCAGTACTTC; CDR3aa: CSVANTGRRGEQYF
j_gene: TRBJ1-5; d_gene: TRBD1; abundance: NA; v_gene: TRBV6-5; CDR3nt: TGTGCCAGCAGTAGACAGGGGGGCAATCAGCCCCAGCATTTT; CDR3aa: CASSRQGGNQPQHF
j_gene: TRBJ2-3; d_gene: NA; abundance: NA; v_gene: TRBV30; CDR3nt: TGTGCCTGGAGTGTAAGAGGTCCCGATACGCAGTATTTT; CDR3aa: CAWSVRGPDTQYF
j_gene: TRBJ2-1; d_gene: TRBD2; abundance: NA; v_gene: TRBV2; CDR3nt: TGTGCCAGCAGGGTACTGACTAGCGGATACAATGAGCAGTTCTTC; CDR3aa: CASRVLTSGYNEQFF
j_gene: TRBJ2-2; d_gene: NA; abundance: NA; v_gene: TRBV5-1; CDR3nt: TGCGCCAGCAGCCTCGCCGATAGGAGCACCGGGGAGCTGTTTTTT; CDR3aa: CASSLADRSTGELFF
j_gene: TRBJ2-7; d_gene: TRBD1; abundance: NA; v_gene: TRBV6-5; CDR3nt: TGTGCCAGCAGCCCAGGGACAGGGAGGGCCGAGCAGTACTTC; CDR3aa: CASSPGTGRAEQYF
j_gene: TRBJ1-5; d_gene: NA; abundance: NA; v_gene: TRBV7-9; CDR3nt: TGTGCCAGCAGCTCCCGGGACACCTATAGCAATCAGCCCCAGCATTTT; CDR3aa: CASSSRDTYSNQPQHF
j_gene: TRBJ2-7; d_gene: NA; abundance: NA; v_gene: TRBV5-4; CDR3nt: TGTGCCAGCACCAACTTACTAGCCCCCGAGCAGTACTTC; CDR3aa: CASTNLLAPEQYF
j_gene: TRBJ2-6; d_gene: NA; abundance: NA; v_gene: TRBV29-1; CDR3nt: TGCAGCGTTGAAGAGTGGCTCTCTGGGGCCAACGTCCTGACTTTC; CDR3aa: CSVEEWLSGANVLTF
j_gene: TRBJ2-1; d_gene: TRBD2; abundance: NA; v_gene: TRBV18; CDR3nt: TGTGCCAGCTCCCGACTAGCGGGAGGGACCAATGAGCAGTTCTTC; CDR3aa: CASSRLAGGTNEQFF
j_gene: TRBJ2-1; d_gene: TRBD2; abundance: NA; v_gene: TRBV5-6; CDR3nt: TGTGCCAGCAGCTTCGGGGGGACGGGTTTGGCCAATGAGCAGTTCTTC; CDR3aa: CASSFGGTGLANEQFF
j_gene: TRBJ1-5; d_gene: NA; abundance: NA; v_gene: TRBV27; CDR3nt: TGTGCCAGCAGTTTATCGTCTAATCAGCCCCAGCATTTT; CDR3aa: CASSLSSNQPQHF
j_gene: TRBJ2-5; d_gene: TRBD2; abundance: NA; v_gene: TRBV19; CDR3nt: TGTGCCAGTAGTCTGCGGACTAGCGGGACTGAAGAGACCCAGTACTTC; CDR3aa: CASSLRTSGTEETQYF
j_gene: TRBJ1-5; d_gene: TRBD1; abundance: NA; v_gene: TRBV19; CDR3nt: TGTGCCAGTAGCCGGGACAGAAGTTCTCAGCCCCAGCATTTT; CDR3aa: CASSRDRSSQPQHF
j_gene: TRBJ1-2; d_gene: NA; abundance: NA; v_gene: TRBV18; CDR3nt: TGTGCCAGCTCACCAGACCGGGAGGGCTATGGCTACACCTTC; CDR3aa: CASSPDREGYGYTF